This T cell receptor (beta chain) is from a study of shared clonotypes between healthy human individuals. Measured with immunoSEQ multiplex PCR; TCRdb has only the in-frame clones, and not every one. Found here are about 2.2 million clones, over 85% of them singletons; the top ten hold over 1.5%. Study-level findings and limits: Lower generation probabilities were found for non-shared clonotypes than for those shared by all four donors. Across a handful of donors, naive CD4 shared roughly 5%, naive CD8 approximately 3.5%, memory CD4 roughly 2.5%, memory CD8 0.4% to 0.5%.

The CDR3 sequence is 16 residues long. V gave up 2 bases and J gave up 1 base, with 14 bases separating them. From germline, CDR1 is SEHNR and CDR2 FQNEAQ (reference sequence). Naive-designated CD8 cells lacked CD45RO, were positively enriched for CCR7, and omitted terminally differentiated effector memory CD45RA+ cells. Concerning this clone: Antigen: not known.

V and J are TRBV7-9 and TRBJ1-1; possible D gene TRBD1, 6 bases. Material for sequencing was naive CD8+ T cells from PBMCs. This clonotype originated in a young man in good health. Some clones in this sample may be carry-over from other donors' samples. CDR3 residues: CASSLPRTEQNTEAFF. CDR3 DNA: TGTGCCAGCAGCTTACCCAGGACAGAACAGAACACTGAAGCTTTCTTT. The whole variable domain, remainder taken from reference TRBV7-9 and TRBJ1-1, is DTGVSQNPRHKITKRGQNVTFRCDPISEHNRLYWYRQTLGQGPEFLTYFQNEAQLEKSRLLSDRFSAERPKGSFSTLEIQRTEQGDSAMYLCASSLPRTEQNTEAFFGQGTRLTVV.